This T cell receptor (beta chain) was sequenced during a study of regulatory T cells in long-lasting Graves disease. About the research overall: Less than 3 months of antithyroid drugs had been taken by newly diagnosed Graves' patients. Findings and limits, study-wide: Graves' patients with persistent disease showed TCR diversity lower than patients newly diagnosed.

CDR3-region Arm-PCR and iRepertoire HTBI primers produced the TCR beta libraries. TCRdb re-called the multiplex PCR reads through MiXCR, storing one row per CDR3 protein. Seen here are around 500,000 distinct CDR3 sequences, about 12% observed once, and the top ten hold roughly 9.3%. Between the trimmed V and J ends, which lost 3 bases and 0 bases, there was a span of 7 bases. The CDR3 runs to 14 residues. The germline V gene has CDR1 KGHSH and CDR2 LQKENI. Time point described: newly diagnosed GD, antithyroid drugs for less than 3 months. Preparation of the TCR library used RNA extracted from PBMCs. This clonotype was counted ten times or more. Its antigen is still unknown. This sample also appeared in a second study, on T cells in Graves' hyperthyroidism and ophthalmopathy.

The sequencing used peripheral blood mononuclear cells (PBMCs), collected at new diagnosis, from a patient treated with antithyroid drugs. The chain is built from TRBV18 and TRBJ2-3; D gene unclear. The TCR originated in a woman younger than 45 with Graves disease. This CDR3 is CASSPSTSTDTQYF. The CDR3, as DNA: TGTGCCAGCTCACCGTCTACGAGCACAGATACGCAGTATTTT. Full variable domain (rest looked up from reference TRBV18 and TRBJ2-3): NAGVMQNPRHLVRRRGQEARLRCSPMKGHSHVYWYRQLPEEGLKFMVYLQKENIIDESGMPKERFSAEFPKEGPSILRIQQVVRGDSAAYFCASSPSTSTDTQYFGPGTRLTVL.